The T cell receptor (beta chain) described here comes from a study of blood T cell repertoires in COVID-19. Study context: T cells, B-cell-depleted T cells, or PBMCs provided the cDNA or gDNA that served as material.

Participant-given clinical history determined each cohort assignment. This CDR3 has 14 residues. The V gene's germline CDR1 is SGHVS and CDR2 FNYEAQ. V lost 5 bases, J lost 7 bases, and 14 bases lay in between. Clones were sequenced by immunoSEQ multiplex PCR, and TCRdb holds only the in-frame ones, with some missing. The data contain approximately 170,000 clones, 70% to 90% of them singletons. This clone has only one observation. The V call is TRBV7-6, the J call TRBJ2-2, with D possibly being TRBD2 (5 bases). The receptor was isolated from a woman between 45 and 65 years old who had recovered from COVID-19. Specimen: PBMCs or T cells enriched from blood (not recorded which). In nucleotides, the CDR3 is TGTGCCAGCAGCCAAAGCGTGCGGGTCGGGGAGCTGTTTTTT. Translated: CASSQSVRVGELFF.